This T cell receptor beta chain emerged from a study of blood T cell repertoires in COVID-19. In the study overall: COVID-19 samples, acute and convalescent, were from the United States, Italy and Spain. From T cells, B-cell-depleted T cells, or PBMCs came the material, which was cDNA or gDNA.

This clone has just one count. Original handling: The assay estimated nucleated cells by amplifying reference gene primers. Assay used: immunoSEQ multiplex PCR; TCRdb lists only in-frame clones, some missing. V, J and clone size are taken as reported in that table, and D and trimming were inferred from the DNA itself. The table includes about 260,000 clones, around 87% detected once. Germline values: CDR1 GTSNPN, CDR2 SVGIG (reference sequence). V lost 4 bases and J lost 8; bases outside the gene matches: 15. The CDR3 extends over 16 amino acids. The sample consisted of peripheral blood. V is TRBV30 and J is TRBJ2-1; TRBD2 aligns across 9 bases. The sequence derives from a woman in her forties who had recovered from COVID-19. The CDR3 DNA sequence: TGTGCCTGGACCTGGGCGTTAGACTTAGCGGGGGATGAGCAGTTCTTC. Amino acid sequence: CAWTWALDLAGDEQFF.